The TCR beta chain under discussion was sequenced for a study of T cells in Graves' hyperthyroidism and ophthalmopathy. Regarding the study as a whole: The model forecast ophthalmopathy, anticipating it by a median around 6.5 months before onset. A model built on 13 V-J features separated ophthalmopathy from stable hyperthyroidism. Most clonotypes expanded in thyroid above 0.001 were likewise present in blood.

This clonotype was counted between two and nine times. Its antigen is currently unknown. Amplification yielded TCR beta CDR3 regions, with RNA transcripts as the source. First-round RT-PCR of the TCR CDR3 relied on the HTBI primer set. TCRdb ran MiXCR on the multiplex PCR reads and lists one entry per CDR3 protein. The table has 300,000 to 400,000 distinct CDR3 sequences, about 20% seen once. The TCR originated in a woman aged 45-59 years with Graves' hyperthyroidism. The sequenced material came from blood.

CDR3 nucleotides: TGCGCCAGCAGCCTCCGAGGGGGAAACACCATATATTTT. Its protein product is CASSLRGGNTIYF. The chain recombines TRBV5-1 with TRBJ1-3; no firm D call. The CDR3 contains 13 residues. The V gene's germline CDR1 is SGHRS and CDR2 YFSETQ. Trimming stripped 4 bases from V and 4 bases from J, with 9 bases between.